The sequence of this TCR beta chain was determined in a study of T-cell memory formation after mild COVID-19. V dropped 2 bases and J dropped 1 base, with 18 bases sitting between them. This CDR3 is 17 amino acids long. CDR1 is SGHRS, CDR2 YFSETQ, per germline. In its sample, this clonotype was seen many times. TCR alpha and TCR beta cDNA libraries carrying sample barcodes and UMIs came from 5'RACE with constant-segment primers. Each CDR3 protein gets one entry after TCRdb re-called the 5' RACE reads with MiXCR. The sample records 400,000 to 500,000 distinct CDR3 sequences, about 24% being singletons.

The V and J genes are TRBV5-1 and TRBJ1-1; D is uncertain. The sequence derives from an adult woman who had mild COVID-19 (a few samples of this study predate the infection). Cell type and time point are not known. What was sequenced was PBMCs or a T cell subset sorted from them (not recorded which). DNA for the CDR3: TGCGCCAGCAGCTTATCCGGGATCGGTCCAGGGAACACTGAAGCTTTCTTT. This sequence encodes CASSLSGIGPGNTEAFF.